This T cell receptor (beta chain) derives from a study of cytomegalovirus exposure and HLA in healthy donors. 13 Jbeta primers and 60 Vbeta primers were used for the PCR. The assay was immunoSEQ multiplex PCR, and TCRdb's table has in-frame clones only and misses some. The sample totals about 200,000 clones. Study outcomes and limitations: In a later analysis, a missense DCLRE1C variant was linked to TCR beta V- and J-gene trimming. Previous analysis showed most TCR beta V segments were productive about 87% or about 30% of the time. Compared with the approximately 680-donor mean, an Asian-associated ancestry cluster reportedly had fewer N-insertions, according to a later analysis.

Of note for this clone: Its target is unknown.

The CDR3 length is 13 residues. Trimming removed 0 bases at V and 2 bases at J, with 4 bases between. CDR1 LNHDA and CDR2 SQIVND come from the germline V gene (reference sequence). The chain has TRBV19 and TRBJ1-1; D is ambiguous. The sample was PBMCs. The sequence came from a girl under 10 years old in good health and CMV-seropositive. This chain's CDR3 is CASSIDLNTEAFF. CDR3 coding DNA: TGTGCCAGTAGTATAGACCTTAACACTGAAGCTTTCTTT.